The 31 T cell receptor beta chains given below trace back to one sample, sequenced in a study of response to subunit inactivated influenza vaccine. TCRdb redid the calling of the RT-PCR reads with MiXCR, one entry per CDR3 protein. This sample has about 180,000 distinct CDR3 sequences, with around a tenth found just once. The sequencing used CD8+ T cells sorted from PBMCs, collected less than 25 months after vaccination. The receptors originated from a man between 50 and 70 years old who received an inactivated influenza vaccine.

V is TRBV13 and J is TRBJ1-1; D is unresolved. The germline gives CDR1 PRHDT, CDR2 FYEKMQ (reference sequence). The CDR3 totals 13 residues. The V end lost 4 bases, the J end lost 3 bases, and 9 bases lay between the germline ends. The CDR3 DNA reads TGTGCCAGCAGCTCTACGTATGACACTGAAGCTTTCTTT. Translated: CASSSTYDTEAFF.

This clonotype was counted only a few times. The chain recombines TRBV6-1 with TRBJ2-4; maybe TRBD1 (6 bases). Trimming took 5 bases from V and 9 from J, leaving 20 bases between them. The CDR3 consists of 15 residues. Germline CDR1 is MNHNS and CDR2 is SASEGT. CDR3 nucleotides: TGTGCCAGCAGTCAAGGACAGTTCTCACTCGCCATTCAGTACTTC. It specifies CASSQGQFSLAIQYF.

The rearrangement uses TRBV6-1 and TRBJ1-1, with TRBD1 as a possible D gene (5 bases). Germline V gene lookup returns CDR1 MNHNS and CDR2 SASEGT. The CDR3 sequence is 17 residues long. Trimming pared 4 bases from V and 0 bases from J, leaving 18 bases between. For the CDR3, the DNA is TGTGCCAGCAGTGGACCGGGACGTATCCCAATGAACACTGAAGCTTTCTTT. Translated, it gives CASSGPGRIPMNTEAFF.

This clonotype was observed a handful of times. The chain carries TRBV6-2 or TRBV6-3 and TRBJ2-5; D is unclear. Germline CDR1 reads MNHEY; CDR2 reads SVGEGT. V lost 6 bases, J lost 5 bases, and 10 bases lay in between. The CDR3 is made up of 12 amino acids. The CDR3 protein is CASSQERETQYF. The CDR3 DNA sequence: TGTGCCAGCAGCCAGGAGAGGGAGACCCAGTACTTC.

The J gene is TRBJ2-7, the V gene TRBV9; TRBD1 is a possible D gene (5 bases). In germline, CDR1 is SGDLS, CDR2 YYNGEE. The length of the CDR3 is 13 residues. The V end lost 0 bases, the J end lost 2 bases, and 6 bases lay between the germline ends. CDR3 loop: CASSVGQTYEQYF. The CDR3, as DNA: TGTGCCAGCAGCGTAGGACAGACCTACGAGCAGTACTTC.

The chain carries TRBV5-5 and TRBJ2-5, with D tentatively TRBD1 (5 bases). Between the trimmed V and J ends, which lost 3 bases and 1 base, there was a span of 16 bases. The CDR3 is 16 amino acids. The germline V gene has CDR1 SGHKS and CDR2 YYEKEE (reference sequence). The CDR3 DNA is TGTGCCAGCAGCTCCGCCTCAGGGAATGTCCAAGAGACCCAGTACTTC. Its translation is CASSSASGNVQETQYF.

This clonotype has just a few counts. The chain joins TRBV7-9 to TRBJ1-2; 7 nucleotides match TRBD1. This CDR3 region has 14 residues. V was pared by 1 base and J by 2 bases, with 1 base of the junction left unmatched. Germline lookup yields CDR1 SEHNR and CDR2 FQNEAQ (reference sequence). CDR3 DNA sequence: TGTGCCAGCAGCTTAGGAGGGGGCAACTATGGCTACACCTTC. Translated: CASSLGGGNYGYTF.

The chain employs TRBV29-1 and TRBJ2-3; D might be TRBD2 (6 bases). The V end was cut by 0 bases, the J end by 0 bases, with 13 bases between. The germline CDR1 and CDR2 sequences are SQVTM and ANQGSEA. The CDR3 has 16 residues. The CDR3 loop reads CSVEEDYRGSTDTQYF. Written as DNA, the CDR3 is TGCAGCGTTGAAGAAGACTATCGGGGGAGCACAGATACGCAGTATTTT.

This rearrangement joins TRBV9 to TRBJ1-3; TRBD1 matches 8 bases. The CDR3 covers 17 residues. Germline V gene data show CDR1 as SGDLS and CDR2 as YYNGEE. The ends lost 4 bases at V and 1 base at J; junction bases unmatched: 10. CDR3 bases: TGTGCCAGCAGCCCACGGACAGGGAGTAAGTCTGGAAACACCATATATTTT. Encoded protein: CASSPRTGSKSGNTIYF.

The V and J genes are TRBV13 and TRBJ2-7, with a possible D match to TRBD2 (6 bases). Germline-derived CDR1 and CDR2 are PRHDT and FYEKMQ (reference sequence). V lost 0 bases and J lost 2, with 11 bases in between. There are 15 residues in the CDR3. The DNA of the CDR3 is TGTGCCAGCAGCTTAGGAGTAGCGGAGACCTACGAGCAGTACTTC. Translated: CASSLGVAETYEQYF.

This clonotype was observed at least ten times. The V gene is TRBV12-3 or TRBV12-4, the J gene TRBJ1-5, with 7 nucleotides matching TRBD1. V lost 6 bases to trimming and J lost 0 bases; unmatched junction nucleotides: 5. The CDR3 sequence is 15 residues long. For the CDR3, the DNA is TGTGCCAGCAGCTCGACAGGGTATAGCAATCAGCCCCAGCATTTT. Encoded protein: CASSSTGYSNQPQHF.

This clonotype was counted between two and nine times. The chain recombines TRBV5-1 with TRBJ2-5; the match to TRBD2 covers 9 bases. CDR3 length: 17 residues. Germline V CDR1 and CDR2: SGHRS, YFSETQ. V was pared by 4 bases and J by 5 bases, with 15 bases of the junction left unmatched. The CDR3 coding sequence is TGCGCCAGCAGCCCGACGGCTAGCGGGGAGATACGGGAGACCCAGTACTTC. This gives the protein CASSPTASGEIRETQYF.

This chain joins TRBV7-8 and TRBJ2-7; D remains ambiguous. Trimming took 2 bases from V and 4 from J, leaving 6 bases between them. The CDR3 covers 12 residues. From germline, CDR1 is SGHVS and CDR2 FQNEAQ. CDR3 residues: CASSLRPYEQYF. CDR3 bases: TGTGCCAGCAGCTTAAGGCCGTACGAGCAGTACTTC. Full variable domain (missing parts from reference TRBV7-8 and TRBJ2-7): GAGVSQSPRYKVAKRGQDVALRCDPISGHVSLFWYQQALGQGPEFLTYFQNEAQLDKSGLPSDRFFAERPEGSVSTLKIQRTQQEDSAVYLCASSLRPYEQYFGPGTRLTVT.

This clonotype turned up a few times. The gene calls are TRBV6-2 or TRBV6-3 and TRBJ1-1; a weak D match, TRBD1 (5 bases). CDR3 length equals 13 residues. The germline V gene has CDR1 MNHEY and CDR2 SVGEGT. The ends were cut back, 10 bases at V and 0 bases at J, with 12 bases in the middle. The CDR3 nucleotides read TGTGCCACCCAGGGCCGACTGAACACTGAAGCTTTCTTT. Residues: CATQGRLNTEAFF.

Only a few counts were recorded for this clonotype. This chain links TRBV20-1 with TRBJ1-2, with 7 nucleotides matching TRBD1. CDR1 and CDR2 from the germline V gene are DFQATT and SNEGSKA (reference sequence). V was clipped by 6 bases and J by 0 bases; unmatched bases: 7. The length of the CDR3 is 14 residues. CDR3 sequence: CSAMGTDANYGYTF. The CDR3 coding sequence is TGCAGTGCCATGGGGACAGACGCTAACTATGGCTACACCTTC.

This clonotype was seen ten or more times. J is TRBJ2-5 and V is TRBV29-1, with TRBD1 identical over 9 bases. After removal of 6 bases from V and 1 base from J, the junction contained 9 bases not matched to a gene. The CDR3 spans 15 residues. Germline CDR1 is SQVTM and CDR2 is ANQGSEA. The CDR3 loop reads CSVEMTGGIQETQYF. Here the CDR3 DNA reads TGCAGCGTCGAAATGACAGGGGGAATCCAAGAGACCCAGTACTTC.

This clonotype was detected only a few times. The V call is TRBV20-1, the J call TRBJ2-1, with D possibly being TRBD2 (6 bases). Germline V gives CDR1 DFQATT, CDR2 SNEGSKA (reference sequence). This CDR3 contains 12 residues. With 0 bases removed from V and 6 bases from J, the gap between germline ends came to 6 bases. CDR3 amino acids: CSAREEGNEQFF. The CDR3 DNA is TGCAGTGCTAGAGAGGAGGGCAATGAGCAGTTCTTC.

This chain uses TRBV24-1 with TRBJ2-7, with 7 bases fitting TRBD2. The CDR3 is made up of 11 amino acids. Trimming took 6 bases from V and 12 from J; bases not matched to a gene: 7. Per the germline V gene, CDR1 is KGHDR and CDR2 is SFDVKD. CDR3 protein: CATSLGGSLYF. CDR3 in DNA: TGTGCCACCAGTTTGGGCGGGAGTTTGTACTTC.

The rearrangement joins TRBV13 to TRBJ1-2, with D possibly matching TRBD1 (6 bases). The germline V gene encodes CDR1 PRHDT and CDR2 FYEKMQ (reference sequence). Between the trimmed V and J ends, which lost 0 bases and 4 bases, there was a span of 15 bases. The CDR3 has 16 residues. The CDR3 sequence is CASSLGPGRGSYGYTF. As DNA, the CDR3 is TGTGCCAGCAGCTTAGGCCCGGGCAGGGGAAGCTATGGCTACACCTTC.

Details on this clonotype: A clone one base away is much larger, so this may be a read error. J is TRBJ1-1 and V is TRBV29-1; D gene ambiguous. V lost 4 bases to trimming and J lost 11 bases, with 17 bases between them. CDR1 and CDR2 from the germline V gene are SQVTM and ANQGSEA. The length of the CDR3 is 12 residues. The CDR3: CSVAESPHEAFF. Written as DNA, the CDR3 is TGCAGCGTTGCAGAGTCCCCTCACGAGGCTTTCTTT.

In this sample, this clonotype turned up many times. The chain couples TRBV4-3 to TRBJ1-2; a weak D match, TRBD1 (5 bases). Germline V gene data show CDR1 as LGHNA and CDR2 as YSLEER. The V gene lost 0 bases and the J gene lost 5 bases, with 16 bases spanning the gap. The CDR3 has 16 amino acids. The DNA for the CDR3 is TGCGCCAGCAGCCAAGATCTGCTGGGACTTGGTTATGGCTACACCTTC. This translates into CASSQDLLGLGYGYTF.

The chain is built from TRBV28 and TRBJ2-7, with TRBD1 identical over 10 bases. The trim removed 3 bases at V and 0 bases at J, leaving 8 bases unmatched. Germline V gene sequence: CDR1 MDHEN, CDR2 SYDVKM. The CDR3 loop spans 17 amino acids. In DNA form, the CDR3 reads TGTGCCAGCAGTTTTGGTGTTGGGACAGGGGACTCCTACGAGCAGTACTTC. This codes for CASSFGVGTGDSYEQYF.

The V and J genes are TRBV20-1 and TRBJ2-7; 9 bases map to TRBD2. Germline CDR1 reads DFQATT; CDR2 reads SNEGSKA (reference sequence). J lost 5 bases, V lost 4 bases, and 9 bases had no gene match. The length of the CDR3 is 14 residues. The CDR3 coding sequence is TGCAGTGCTATAGATAGACTAGCGGTTAACGAGCAGTACTTC. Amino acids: CSAIDRLAVNEQYF.

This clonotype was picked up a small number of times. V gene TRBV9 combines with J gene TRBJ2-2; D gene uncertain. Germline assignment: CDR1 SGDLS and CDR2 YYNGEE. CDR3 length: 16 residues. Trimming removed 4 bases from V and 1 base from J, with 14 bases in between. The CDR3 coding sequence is TGTGCCAGCAGCCCCTGGAGTCGGATGAACACCGGGGAGCTGTTTTTT. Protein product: CASSPWSRMNTGELFF.

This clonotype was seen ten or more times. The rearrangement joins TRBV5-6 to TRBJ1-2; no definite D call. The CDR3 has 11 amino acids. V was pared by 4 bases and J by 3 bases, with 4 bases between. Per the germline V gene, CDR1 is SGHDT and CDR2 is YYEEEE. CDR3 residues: CASSGDYGYTF. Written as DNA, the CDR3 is TGTGCCAGCAGCGGTGACTATGGCTACACCTTC.

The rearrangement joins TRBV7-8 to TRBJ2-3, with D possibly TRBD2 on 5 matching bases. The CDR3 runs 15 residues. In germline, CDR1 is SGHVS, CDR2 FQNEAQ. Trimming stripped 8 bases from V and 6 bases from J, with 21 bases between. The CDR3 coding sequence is TGTGCCAGCGGCTCCGGGATTAAAGCTTTGGATACGCAGTATTTT. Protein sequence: CASGSGIKALDTQYF.

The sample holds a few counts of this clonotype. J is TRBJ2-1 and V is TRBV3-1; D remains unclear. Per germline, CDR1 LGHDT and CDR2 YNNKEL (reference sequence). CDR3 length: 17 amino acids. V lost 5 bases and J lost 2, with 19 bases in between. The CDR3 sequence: CASSRPAPIPPYNEQFF. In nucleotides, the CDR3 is TGTGCCAGCAGCAGACCAGCGCCCATCCCCCCCTACAATGAGCAGTTCTTC.

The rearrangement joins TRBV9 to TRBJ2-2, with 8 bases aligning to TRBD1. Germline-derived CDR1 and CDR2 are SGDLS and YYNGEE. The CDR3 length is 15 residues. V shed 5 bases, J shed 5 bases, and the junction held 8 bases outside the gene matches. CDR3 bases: TGTGCCAGCAGTGCCGGGACAGGAGGAACCGGGGAGCTGTTTTTT. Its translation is CASSAGTGGTGELFF.

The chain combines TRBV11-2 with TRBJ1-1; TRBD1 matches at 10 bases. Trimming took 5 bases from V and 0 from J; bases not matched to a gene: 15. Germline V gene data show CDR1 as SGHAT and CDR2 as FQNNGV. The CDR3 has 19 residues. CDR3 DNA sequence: TGTGCCAGCAGCGTGCGTATAATGACAGGGGGCGAGATGAACACTGAAGCTTTCTTT. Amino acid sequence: CASSVRIMTGGEMNTEAFF.

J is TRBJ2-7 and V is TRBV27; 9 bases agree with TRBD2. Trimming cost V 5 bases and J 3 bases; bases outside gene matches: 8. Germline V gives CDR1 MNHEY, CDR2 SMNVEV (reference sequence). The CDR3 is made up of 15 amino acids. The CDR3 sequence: CASSISSGAFYEQYF. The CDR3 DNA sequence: TGTGCCAGCAGTATTTCTAGCGGGGCCTTCTACGAGCAGTACTTC.

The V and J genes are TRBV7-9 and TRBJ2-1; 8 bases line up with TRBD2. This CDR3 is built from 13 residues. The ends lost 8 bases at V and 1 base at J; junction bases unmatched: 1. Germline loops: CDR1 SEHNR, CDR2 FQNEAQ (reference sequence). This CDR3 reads CASLAGSYNEQFF. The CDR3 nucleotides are TGTGCCAGCTTAGCGGGGTCCTACAATGAGCAGTTCTTC.